This TCR beta chain was recovered during a study of preoperative IRX-2 immunotherapy in early breast cancer (dated by TCRdb to about 2019). The treatment or condition label, read with the paper, signifies: preoperative locoregional IRX-2 cytokine immunotherapy. The samples were obtained from a phase Ib study that tested preoperative, locoregional IRX-2 cytokine immunotherapy meant to prime immune responses. Patients with early-stage breast cancer who were given IRX-2 before surgery served as donors. Libraries were constructed by the immunoSEQ multiplex PCR assay. TCRdb's version of the immuneACCESS table is confined to in-frame rearrangements and falls short of the full clone set. An unresolved V gene accounts for under half of the shortfall where checked; the remainder is of unknown origin. For this sample the table gives roughly 93,000 clones, of which more than 80% were detected only once. Jointly, the top ten make up roughly 2% of the sample.

The germline V gene specifies MDHEN as CDR1 and SYDVKM as CDR2. The CDR3 has 15 amino acids, counting the end cysteine and phenylalanine. Left in the record is the CDR3 DNA by itself, 45 bases read in frame from the first base. V is shortened by 2 bases, J by 0 bases, and the region joining them spans 10 bases. Remarks on this clone: Its binding antigen is unknown. The record has no base qualities; no much larger clone is one base away.

This chain is built from TRBV28 and TRBJ2-5; no confident D gene assignment can be made. Specimen: tumor tissue, collected after IRX-2 immunotherapy. The sequence was collected from a human donor with breast cancer. The CDR3 protein: CASSLKGWYQETQYF. The base sequence is TGTGCCAGCAGTTTAAAGGGCTGGTACCAAGAGACCCAGTACTTC.